The present T cell receptor (beta chain) was sequenced within a study of technical replicates of blood from four donors. The CDR3 totals 16 residues. Germline CDR1 SGHNT, CDR2 YYREEE (reference sequence). Trimming took 4 bases from V and 0 from J; bases not matched to a gene: 5. The method was immunoSEQ multiplex PCR; TCRdb's version includes in-frame clones alone and lacks a portion of them. The profile shows approximately 79,000 clones, just under 95% of them singletons. The sample consisted of T cells isolated from PBMCs. This chain uses TRBV5-4 with TRBJ2-7; 12 bases match TRBD2. This TCR was sampled from a human donor in good health. In DNA, the CDR3 is TGTGCCAGCAGCAGACTAGCGGGGGAAACCTCCTACGAGCAGTACTTC. It is translated as CASSRLAGETSYEQYF. The full variable domain, its missing parts supplied by reference TRBV5-4 and TRBJ2-7, is ETGVTQSPTHLIKTRGQQVTLRCSSQSGHNTVSWYQQALGQGPQFIFQYYREEENGRGNFPPRFSGLQFPNYSSELNVNALELDDSALYLCASSRLAGETSYEQYFGPGTRLTVT.